The T cell receptor beta chain under discussion was sequenced for a study of T cells after yellow fever vaccination. MiXCR, run by TCRdb on the 5' RACE reads, gives a single entry per CDR3 protein. The sample has about 400,000 distinct CDR3 sequences, about 6.2% seen once. Germline V gene lookup returns CDR1 DFQATT and CDR2 SNEGSKA (reference sequence). The CDR3 runs 13 residues. V lost 5 bases to trimming and J lost 2 bases, with 13 bases between them. This clonotype was seen at least ten times. The chain carries TRBV20-1 and TRBJ2-7; D assignment may be TRBD1 or TRBD2 (5 bases each). The sequencing used PBMCs, collected 5 days after the yellow fever booster vaccination. The clonotype comes from a man younger than 45 who received the YFV17D yellow fever vaccine. The CDR3 region has the DNA TGCAGTGCTTGGGACGGATTCACCTACGAGCAGTACTTC. Amino acids: CSAWDGFTYEQYF.